These 17 T cell receptor beta chains share one sample of origin, sequenced in a study of blood T cell repertoires in COVID-19 (dated by TCRdb to 2020 to 2021). The protocol used for the library was the immunoSEQ multiplex PCR assay. Here the immuneACCESS table is served through TCRdb, limited to in-frame sequences with V and J called. Missing clones are a known gap in these copies; in checked studies unresolved V genes cover under half, and the rest lacks a known reason. This sample lists 250,000 to 300,000 clones; 85% were detected once. The ten largest clones capture approximately 5.1% of the sample. Sequences were obtained from peripheral blood. Receptors originate from a man aged 50-60 years with active or convalescent COVID-19.

V is TRBV5-1 and J is TRBJ2-3; 12 bases agree with TRBD2. V gave up 3 bases and J gave up 4 bases; unmatched junction bases: 3. The CDR3 has 15 amino acids. Germline V gene sequence: CDR1 SGHRS, CDR2 YFSETQ. CDR3 nucleotide sequence: TGCGCCAGCAGCTCCCTAGCGGGAGGGTCAGATACGCAGTATTTT. It is translated as CASSSLAGGSDTQYF.

The chain recombines TRBV27 with TRBJ2-3, with TRBD1 identical over 7 bases. This CDR3 region has 15 residues. Germline V gene data show CDR1 as MNHEY and CDR2 as SMNVEV (reference sequence). Losses at the gene ends were 5 bases for V and 1 base for J; bases not matched to a gene: 6. In DNA form, the CDR3 reads TGTGCCAGCAGTAAGGACAGGCCTCGCACAGATACGCAGTATTTT. Residues: CASSKDRPRTDTQYF.

This clone was picked up a small number of times. The chain carries TRBV18 and TRBJ1-2; D may be TRBD1 (6 bases). The CDR3 is 15 residues long. Germline CDR1 reads KGHSH; CDR2 reads LQKENI. Trimming took off 3 bases at V and 4 bases at J, with 15 bases between the two ends. The CDR3, as DNA: TGTGCCAGCTCACCCCAGGGGCAGGGACGCTATGGCTACACCTTC. Encoded protein: CASSPQGQGRYGYTF.

The chain links TRBV29-1 to TRBJ1-3; 7 bases are a match to TRBD1. CDR1 is SQVTM and CDR2 is ANQGSEA in the germline V gene. J was trimmed by 4 bases and V by 6 bases; bases with no gene match: 3. The CDR3 is 12 residues long. The CDR3 protein is CSVRGQGNTIYF. The CDR3 nucleotides read TGCAGCGTAAGGGGGCAAGGAAACACCATATATTTT.

The chain recombines TRBV4-1 with TRBJ2-4, with 7 bases fitting TRBD1. V shed 1 base, J shed 1 base, and the junction held 4 bases outside the gene matches. Germline V gene sequence: CDR1 MGHRA, CDR2 YSYEKL. There are 16 residues in the CDR3. The CDR3 coding sequence is TGCGCCAGCAGCCAAGTACAGGGGATCGCCAAAAACATTCAGTACTTC. It codes for CASSQVQGIAKNIQYF.

In the case of this clone: A junction end diverges from the germline sequence, so it may reflect a read error. DNA for the CDR3: TGTGCCAGTAGTATTGGGGACAGGATAAACTTC. Translating it yields CASSIGDRINF. V usage is TRBV19 and J usage is TRBJ2-7, with 8 bases that match TRBD1. Germline V gene data show CDR1 as LNHDA and CDR2 as SQIVND (reference sequence). The CDR3 totals 11 residues.

To note about this clone: Other DNA sequences in this sample translate to the same CDR3. J is TRBJ2-7 and V is TRBV27; 8 nucleotides match TRBD2. Germline CDR1 is MNHEY and CDR2 is SMNVEV (reference sequence). Unmatched junction bases numbered 2, after V lost 3 bases and J lost 1 base. The CDR3 loop spans 14 amino acids. This chain's CDR3 is CASSFGGRSYEQYF. The DNA of the CDR3 is TGTGCCAGCAGTTTTGGCGGGAGGTCCTACGAGCAGTACTTC.

The chain combines TRBV18 with TRBJ1-5; D unresolved. Germline CDR1 KGHSH, CDR2 LQKENI. Trimming left V 5 bases short and J 6 bases short, with 8 bases between. This CDR3 region has 12 residues. CDR3 amino acids: CASSMSRQPQHF. The CDR3 DNA reads as TGTGCCAGCTCAATGTCCCGTCAGCCCCAGCATTTT.

The chain uses TRBV29-1 and TRBJ2-1; TRBD2 agrees at 7 bases. Per the germline V gene, CDR1 is SQVTM and CDR2 is ANQGSEA. V lost 5 bases and J lost 3; bases outside the gene matches: 7. CDR3 size: 14 residues. The CDR3 region is CSVLLRTSYNEQFF. The CDR3 nucleotides read TGCAGCGTTCTCCTCCGGACTAGCTACAATGAGCAGTTCTTC.

This rearrangement joins TRBV10-3 to TRBJ2-5; possibly TRBD2 for D (6 bases). This CDR3 comprises 12 residues. Germline loops: CDR1 ENHRY, CDR2 SYGVKD. Trimming removed 3 bases from V and 7 bases from J, with 9 bases in between. The CDR3 spells CAISDSGGTQYF. CDR3 bases: TGTGCCATCAGTGACTCCGGGGGGACCCAGTACTTC.

The chain recombines TRBV30 with TRBJ2-7; TRBD1 is a possible D gene (6 bases). V lost 0 bases to trimming and J lost 2 bases, with 8 bases between them. Germline V gene lookup returns CDR1 GTSNPN and CDR2 SVGIG (reference sequence). The CDR3 is 13 residues long. CDR3 region: CAWSVQGPYEQYF. The CDR3 nucleotides are TGTGCCTGGAGTGTACAGGGCCCCTACGAGCAGTACTTC.

The chain combines TRBV19 with TRBJ2-1; 12 bases fit TRBD2. The junction had 11 bases not matched to a gene; V was cut back by 7 bases and J by 10 bases. Germline-derived CDR1 and CDR2 are LNHDA and SQIVND (reference sequence). This CDR3 comprises 15 residues. The CDR3: CASTLRLAGVQEQFF. The CDR3 nucleotides read TGTGCCAGTACCCTTCGACTAGCGGGAGTCCAGGAGCAGTTCTTC.

This clone was observed a few times. This rearrangement joins TRBV7-9 to TRBJ1-5; 7 bases are shared with TRBD1. The CDR3 spans 16 residues. V was clipped by 0 bases and J by 5 bases; unmatched bases: 7. Germline values: CDR1 SEHNR, CDR2 FQNEAQ (reference sequence). In nucleotides, the CDR3 is TGTGCCAGCAGCTTAGCGGAGGGACAGCTAGATCAGCCCCAGCATTTT. Protein sequence: CASSLAEGQLDQPQHF.

CDR3 nucleotide sequence: TGTGCCAGCAGTCCCGCCACAGGGATTAAGACCCAGTACTTC. Protein product: CASSPATGIKTQYF. The rearrangement joins TRBV28 to TRBJ2-5; TRBD1 is a possible D gene (6 bases). V was cut by 5 bases and J by 6 bases, with 16 bases left in between. The CDR3 is 14 residues long. Per the germline V gene, CDR1 is MDHEN and CDR2 is SYDVKM.

The V and J genes are TRBV4-2 and TRBJ1-2; 7 nucleotides match TRBD1. The CDR3 is made up of 16 amino acids. In germline, CDR1 is LGHNA, CDR2 YNFKEQ. The V gene end was trimmed by 1 base and the J gene end by 7 bases; junction bases not matched to a gene: 12. CDR3 loop: CASSQAVGGQGGGYTF. The CDR3 DNA sequence: TGTGCCAGCAGCCAAGCCGTGGGAGGCCAGGGGGGTGGCTACACCTTC.

This chain links TRBV5-1 with TRBJ2-1, with 14 positions matching TRBD2. This CDR3 has 17 amino acids. CDR1 is SGHRS and CDR2 is YFSETQ in the germline V gene. Trimming cost V 1 base and J 5 bases; bases outside gene matches: 5. CDR3 in amino acids: CASSLILGLAGDNEQFF. DNA for the CDR3: TGCGCCAGCAGCTTGATTCTGGGACTAGCGGGAGACAATGAGCAGTTCTTC.

The chain is built from TRBV4-1 and TRBJ2-7; D perhaps matches TRBD2 (7 bases). CDR3 length: 14 residues. V lost 5 bases and J 3 bases, leaving 14 bases between the germline ends. Per germline, CDR1 MGHRA and CDR2 YSYEKL. The CDR3 nucleotides are TGCGCCAGCAGCTCCCGGGGAGGGGGCTACGAGCAGTACTTC. It translates to CASSSRGGGYEQYF.